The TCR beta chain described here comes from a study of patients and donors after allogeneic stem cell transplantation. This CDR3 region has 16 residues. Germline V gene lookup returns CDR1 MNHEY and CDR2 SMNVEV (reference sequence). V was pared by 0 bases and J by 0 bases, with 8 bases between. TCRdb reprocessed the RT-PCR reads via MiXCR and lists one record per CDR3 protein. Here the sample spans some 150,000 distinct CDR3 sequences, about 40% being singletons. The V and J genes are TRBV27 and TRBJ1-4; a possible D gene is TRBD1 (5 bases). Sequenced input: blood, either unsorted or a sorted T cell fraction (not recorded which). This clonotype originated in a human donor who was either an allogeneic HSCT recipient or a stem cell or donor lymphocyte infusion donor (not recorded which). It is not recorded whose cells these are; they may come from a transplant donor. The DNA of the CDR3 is TGTGCCAGCAGTTTATCAGGGACTGCAACTAATGAAAAACTGTTTTTT. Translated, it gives CASSLSGTATNEKLFF.